The 4 T cell receptor beta chains reported below all come from one sample, sequenced in a study of shared clonotypes between healthy human individuals. Only in-frame clones appear in the TCRdb table, and some are missing; sequencing was by immunoSEQ multiplex PCR. The table has approximately 500,000 clones, approximately 78% seen once. Material: PBMCs. The origin of the receptors is a woman aged 40 to 55 in good health. Some clones in this sample may be carry-over from other donors' samples.

The chain couples TRBV7-2 to TRBJ2-1; 7 nucleotides align to TRBD2. V shed 3 bases, J shed 7 bases, and the junction held 6 bases outside the gene matches. Germline V gene data show CDR1 as SGHTA and CDR2 as FQGNSA. The CDR3 contains 14 residues. In DNA form, the CDR3 reads TGTGCCAGCAGCTTTTTTGGGGGAGGGAATGAGCAGTTCTTC. As protein: CASSFFGGGNEQFF.

Of note for this clone: One base separates it from a far larger clone, so it is likely a read error. This chain links TRBV9 with TRBJ2-1, with D possibly TRBD2 on 6 matching bases. The CDR3 extends over 14 amino acids. Trimming shortened V by 0 bases and J by 3 bases, and 7 bases separated the two germline ends. CDR1 and CDR2 (germline): SGDLS, YYNGEE. The CDR3 protein is CASSVAGDYNEQFF. The CDR3 coding sequence is TGTGCCAGCAGCGTAGCGGGAGACTACAATGAGCAGTTCTTC.

J is TRBJ2-7 and V is TRBV19, with D possibly TRBD1 on 6 matching bases. Germline V gene sequence: CDR1 LNHDA, CDR2 SQIVND (reference sequence). Trimming removed 5 bases from V and 0 bases from J, with 17 bases in between. The CDR3 length is 16 residues. The CDR3 reads CASSPFRDIFSYEQYF. The CDR3 nucleotides are TGTGCCAGTAGTCCCTTCCGGGACATCTTCTCCTACGAGCAGTACTTC.

This clone was counted ten times or more. The J gene is TRBJ2-3, the V gene TRBV28; 7 positions agree with TRBD2. The V gene's germline CDR1 is MDHEN and CDR2 SYDVKM. V shed 3 bases and J 1 base; nucleotides not matched to a gene: 7. This CDR3 is built from 16 residues. Here the CDR3 DNA reads TGTGCCAGCAGTTTCGCTAGCGGTTATCGCACAGATACGCAGTATTTT. Its protein is CASSFASGYRTDTQYF.